The 20 T cell receptor beta chains below all came from one sample that was sequenced in a study of breast tumors, draining lymph nodes, adjacent tissues. Breast cancer patients provided tissue from their axillary draining lymph nodes. TCRdb re-called the multiplex PCR reads with MiXCR, one entry per CDR3 protein. The sample lists 200,000 to 250,000 distinct CDR3 sequences, about 34% occurring once. Sample: axillary lymph node tissue. These receptors were collected from a female donor with breast cancer. Some clones in this sample may be carry-over from other donors' samples.

In regard to this clonotype: Since a much larger clone is just one base distant, this may be a read error. The CDR3 loop reads CASSLRQESEQYF. CDR3 coding DNA: TGTGCCAGCAGCTTAAGGCAGGAGTCCGAGCAGTACTTC. This rearrangement joins TRBV11-3 to TRBJ2-7; no definite D call. The CDR3 extends over 13 amino acids. Between the trimmed V and J ends, which lost 2 bases and 6 bases, there was a span of 11 bases. Germline CDR1 is SGHNT and CDR2 is YENEEA.

V gene TRBV20-1 combines with J gene TRBJ1-2, with 8 bases identical to TRBD1. V shed 5 bases and J 8 bases; nucleotides not matched to a gene: 7. Germline values: CDR1 DFQATT, CDR2 SNEGSKA (reference sequence). This CDR3 spans 12 amino acids. CDR3: CSAVLDRDGYTF. DNA of the CDR3: TGCAGTGCTGTCTTGGACAGGGACGGCTACACCTTC.

This clonotype came up many times. The rearrangement uses TRBV7-8 and TRBJ2-5; D is perhaps TRBD2 (7 bases). CDR3 length: 14 amino acids. Trimming shortened V by 1 base and J by 5 bases, and 11 bases separated the two germline ends. Germline values: CDR1 SGHVS, CDR2 FQNEAQ. CDR3 nucleotides: TGTGCCAGCAGCTTAGGTGGGGGGGCCGAGACCCAGTACTTC. Its translation is CASSLGGGAETQYF.

The count of this clonotype is one. The chain has TRBV2 and TRBJ2-7, with a weak D call TRBD1 (5 bases). The V gene lost 8 bases and the J gene lost 3 bases, with 11 bases spanning the gap. Germline V gene data show CDR1 as SNHLY and CDR2 as FYNNEI. The CDR3 covers 12 residues. In DNA, the CDR3 is TGTGCCAGCTTGCGCAGGGACTACGAGCAGTACTTC. It encodes CASLRRDYEQYF.

With respect to this clonotype: A much larger clone is a single base away; this may be a read error. The chain uses TRBV6-1 and TRBJ1-5; D not resolved. CDR3 length equals 13 residues. Germline V gives CDR1 MNHNS, CDR2 SASEGT. The V and J ends lost 5 bases and 4 bases respectively, with 9 bases between them. DNA for the CDR3: TGTGCCAGCAGTCAATACATTAATCAGCCCCAGCATTTT. Amino acid sequence: CASSQYINQPQHF.

Details on this clonotype: A junction end diverges from the germline sequence, so it may reflect a read error. V and J are TRBV5-1 and TRBJ1-4; the D is unclear. The CDR3 contains 14 residues. In germline, CDR1 is SGHRS, CDR2 YFSETQ. This chain's CDR3 is CVSSSGSPNEKLFF. The CDR3 DNA sequence: TGCGTCAGCAGCTCTGGCTCCCCCAATGAAAAACTGTTTTTT.

This clonotype occurred many times. This chain links TRBV24-1 with TRBJ2-5; D is perhaps TRBD2 (6 bases). The CDR3 sequence is 13 residues long. Trimming stripped 2 bases from V and 5 bases from J, with 8 bases between. Germline assignment: CDR1 KGHDR and CDR2 SFDVKD. CDR3 amino acids: CATSDSGVETQYF. DNA of the CDR3: TGTGCCACCAGTGATTCGGGAGTGGAGACCCAGTACTTC.

V usage is TRBV4-1 and J usage is TRBJ1-5; 9 positions match TRBD1. The V and J ends lost 1 base and 2 bases, in that order; junction bases with no gene match: 3. There are 16 residues in the CDR3. CDR1 and CDR2 (germline): MGHRA, YSYEKL. CDR3 in amino acids: CASSQVRDRGNQPQHF. CDR3 bases: TGCGCCAGCAGCCAAGTCAGGGACAGGGGCAATCAGCCCCAGCATTTT.

At least ten counts were recorded for this clonotype. The genes are TRBV11-2 and TRBJ2-1; D is unresolved. From germline, CDR1 is SGHAT and CDR2 FQNNGV. V was shortened by 1 base and J by 2 bases, with 6 bases between the two germline ends. The CDR3 has 14 residues. The CDR3 DNA reads TGTGCCAGCAGCTTAGGTGGGGCCTACAATGAGCAGTTCTTC. Translation gives CASSLGGAYNEQFF.

The gene calls are TRBV7-2 and TRBJ2-7; D unclear. The CDR3 totals 12 residues. In germline, CDR1 is SGHTA, CDR2 FQGNSA. With 4 bases removed from V and 9 bases from J, the gap between germline ends came to 13 bases. In DNA, the CDR3 is TGTGCCAGCAGCTCCCCACCTTTCGGGCAGTACTTC. As protein: CASSSPPFGQYF.

This clonotype occurred many times. The V and J genes are TRBV7-3 and TRBJ2-3, with a tentative D call TRBD2 (6 bases). Germline CDR1 is SGHTA and CDR2 is FQGTGA. The V gene lost 5 bases and the J gene lost 0 bases, with 12 bases spanning the gap. This CDR3 comprises 15 residues. CDR3 sequence: CASSKRGTSTDTQYF. In nucleotides, the CDR3 is TGTGCCAGCAGCAAACGAGGGACTAGCACAGATACGCAGTATTTT.

In its sample, this clonotype was seen once. This sequence joins TRBV15 and TRBJ2-1, with TRBD2 matching over 11 bases. Per the germline V gene, CDR1 is LNHNV and CDR2 is YYDKDF (reference sequence). The CDR3 runs to 16 residues. V gave up 1 base and J gave up 6 bases; unmatched junction bases: 5. CDR3 amino acids: CATSRGLAGRVNEQFF. In nucleotides, the CDR3 is TGTGCCACCAGCAGAGGACTAGCGGGACGAGTCAATGAGCAGTTCTTC.

The chain joins TRBV20-1 to TRBJ2-3; no definite D call. The CDR3 has 14 amino acids. Trimming took 3 bases from V and 0 from J, leaving 10 bases between them. Germline-derived CDR1 and CDR2 are DFQATT and SNEGSKA (reference sequence). CDR3 nucleotide sequence: TGCAGTGCTAGTCCGGCTCTCAGCACAGATACGCAGTATTTT. Translating it yields CSASPALSTDTQYF.

This clonotype was seen a single time. V gene TRBV11-3 combines with J gene TRBJ2-7; 7 positions match TRBD1. Germline V CDR1 and CDR2: SGHNT, YENEEA. The CDR3 runs 14 residues. J was trimmed by 2 bases and V by 3 bases; bases with no gene match: 4. CDR3 bases: TGTGCCAGCAGCTTTGACAGGGCCCCCTACGAGCAGTACTTC. Amino acid sequence: CASSFDRAPYEQYF.

This clonotype was picked up many times. This chain links TRBV6-5 with TRBJ1-5; D remains ambiguous. The CDR3 is 13 residues long. The V gene's germline CDR1 is MNHEY and CDR2 SVGAGI. Trimming removed 5 bases from V and 4 bases from J, with 9 bases in between. The CDR3 spells CASSLQENQPQHF. The CDR3 coding sequence is TGTGCCAGCAGTCTTCAGGAAAATCAGCCCCAGCATTTT.

The sample holds many counts of this clonotype. This chain connects TRBV24-1 to TRBJ2-2; 7 bases match TRBD1. After removal of 10 bases from V and 1 base from J, the junction contained 8 bases not matched to a gene. The CDR3 totals 15 residues. Per germline, CDR1 KGHDR and CDR2 SFDVKD. CDR3 loop: CATSTGTVNTGELFF. The CDR3 DNA reads TGTGCCACTAGCACCGGGACAGTGAACACCGGGGAGCTGTTTTTT.

This clonotype was recorded many times. The chain links TRBV4-1 to TRBJ2-7; TRBD2 aligns across 7 bases. V was pared by 0 bases and J by 6 bases, with 2 bases of the junction left unmatched. Germline CDR1 MGHRA, CDR2 YSYEKL. This CDR3 has 13 residues. Here the CDR3 DNA reads TGCGCCAGCAGCCAAGAAGGGAGGGGCGAGCAGTACTTC. Translation: CASSQEGRGEQYF.

The sample holds many counts of this clonotype. This chain links TRBV20-1 with TRBJ2-5; 7 bases are shared with TRBD1. Germline V gives CDR1 DFQATT, CDR2 SNEGSKA (reference sequence). With 0 bases clipped from V and 5 bases from J, the junction kept 6 bases outside the gene matches. The CDR3 has 14 residues. Written as DNA, the CDR3 is TGCAGTGCTAGAGATCGGAACAGGGGCGAGACCCAGTACTTC. Amino acids: CSARDRNRGETQYF.

There are many counts of this clonotype. This sequence joins TRBV20-1 and TRBJ2-5, with 14 bases lining up with TRBD2. This CDR3 spans 17 amino acids. V shed 2 bases and J 4 bases; nucleotides not matched to a gene: 9. CDR1 and CDR2 (germline): DFQATT, SNEGSKA (reference sequence). CDR3 bases: TGCAGTGCTAGACTCCTGACTAGCGGGAGGGCCGCAGAGACCCAGTACTTC. Protein: CSARLLTSGRAAETQYF.

This clonotype has a count of ten or more. The chain combines TRBV5-8 with TRBJ1-2; possible D gene TRBD1, 6 bases. This CDR3 region has 13 residues. The germline CDR1 and CDR2 sequences are SGHTS and YDEGEE. V lost 0 bases and J lost 3, with 6 bases in between. CDR3 DNA: TGTGCCAGCAGCTTGGAGGGGGACTATGGCTACACCTTC. Its translation is CASSLEGDYGYTF. Full variable domain (rest looked up from reference TRBV5-8 and TRBJ1-2): EAGVTQSPTHLIKTRGQQATLRCSPISGHTSVYWYQQALGLGLQFLLWYDEGEERNRGNFPPRFSGRQFPNYSSELNVNALELEDSALYLCASSLEGDYGYTFGSGTRLTVV.